This entry concerns a single TCR beta chain. The target antigen is unknown. This record belongs to a study of T cell responses to AZD1222 COVID-19 vaccine. Whole-study findings and limits: Dominant at 160-218 and 743-854, vaccine-associated CD4 TCRs also spanned spike. Spike-specific TCR depth and breadth grew after two AZD1222 doses. Just six AZD1222 recipients were seropositive at baseline.

CDR1 and CDR2 from the germline V gene are MGHRA and YSYEKL. Losses at the gene ends were 2 bases for V and 6 bases for J; bases not matched to a gene: 4. The CDR3 contains 14 residues. Sequencing used immunoSEQ multiplex PCR; TCRdb keeps in-frame clones, though not all of them. The sample holds some 150,000 clones; more than 80% are singletons and the top ten take 2.5% to 3.5%. The chain joins TRBV4-1 to TRBJ1-2, with TRBD1 identical over 9 bases. The TCR comes from an adult in good health. Sequences were derived from peripheral blood, sampled on day 0 of AZD1222 vaccination. The CDR3 coding sequence is TGCGCCAGCAGCCAAACTGGACAGGGGAATGGCTACACCTTC. This codes for CASSQTGQGNGYTF.